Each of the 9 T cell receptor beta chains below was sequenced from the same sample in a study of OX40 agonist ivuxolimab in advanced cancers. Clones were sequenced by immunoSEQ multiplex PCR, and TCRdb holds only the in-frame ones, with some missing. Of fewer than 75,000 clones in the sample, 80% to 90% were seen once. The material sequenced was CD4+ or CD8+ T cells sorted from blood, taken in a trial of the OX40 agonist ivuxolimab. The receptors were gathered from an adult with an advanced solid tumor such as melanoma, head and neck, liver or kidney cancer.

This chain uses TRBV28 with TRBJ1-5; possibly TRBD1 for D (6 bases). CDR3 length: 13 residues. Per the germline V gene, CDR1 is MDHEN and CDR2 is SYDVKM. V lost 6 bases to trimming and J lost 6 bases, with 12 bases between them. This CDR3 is CASRPGQLQPQHF. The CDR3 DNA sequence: TGTGCCAGCAGGCCTGGACAGCTTCAGCCCCAGCATTTT.

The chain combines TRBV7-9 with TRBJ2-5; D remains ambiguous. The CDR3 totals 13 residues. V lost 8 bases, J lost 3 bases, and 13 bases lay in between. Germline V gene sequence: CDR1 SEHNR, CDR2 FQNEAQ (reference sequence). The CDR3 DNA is TGTGCCAGCCAGATCCTGGGAAAAGAGACCCAGTACTTC. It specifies CASQILGKETQYF.

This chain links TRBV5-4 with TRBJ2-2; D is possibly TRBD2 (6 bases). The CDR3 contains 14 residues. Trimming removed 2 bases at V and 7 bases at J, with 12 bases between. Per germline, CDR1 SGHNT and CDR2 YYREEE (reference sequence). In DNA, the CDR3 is TGTGCCAGCAGCTTACAAGGGCGGGACGGGGAGCTGTTTTTT. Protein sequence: CASSLQGRDGELFF.

The CDR3 coding sequence is TGTGCCTGGAGTTGGGCAAAGGGGGTCCCAAATCAGCCCCAGCATTTT. Its translation is CAWSWAKGVPNQPQHF. This chain connects TRBV30 to TRBJ1-5; a weak D match, TRBD1 (6 bases). V shed 2 bases and J shed 4 bases, with 18 bases lying between them. The CDR3 length is 16 residues. CDR1 is GTSNPN and CDR2 is SVGIG in the germline V gene (reference sequence).

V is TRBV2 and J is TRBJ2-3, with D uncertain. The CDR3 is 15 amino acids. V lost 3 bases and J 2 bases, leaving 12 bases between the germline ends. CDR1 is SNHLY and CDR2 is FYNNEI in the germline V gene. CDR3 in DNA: TGTGCCAGCAGTGAGCTCCTCGCCTCCACAGATACGCAGTATTTT. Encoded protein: CASSELLASTDTQYF.

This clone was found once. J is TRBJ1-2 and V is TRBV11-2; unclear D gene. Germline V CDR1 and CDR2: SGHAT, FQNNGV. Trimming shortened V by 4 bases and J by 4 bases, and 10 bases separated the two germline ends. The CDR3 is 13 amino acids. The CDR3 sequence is CASSSGSGYGYTF. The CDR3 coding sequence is TGTGCCAGCAGCTCAGGTTCGGGCTATGGCTACACCTTC.

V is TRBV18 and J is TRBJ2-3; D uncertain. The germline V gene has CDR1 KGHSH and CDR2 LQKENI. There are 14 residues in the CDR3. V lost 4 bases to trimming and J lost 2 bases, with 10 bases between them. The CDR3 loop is CASSRISPTDTQYF. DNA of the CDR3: TGTGCCAGCTCACGTATTAGTCCCACAGATACGCAGTATTTT.

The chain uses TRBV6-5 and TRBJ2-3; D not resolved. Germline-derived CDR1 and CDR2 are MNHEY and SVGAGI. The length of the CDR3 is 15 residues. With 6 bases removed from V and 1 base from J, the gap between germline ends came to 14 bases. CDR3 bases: TGTGCCAGCAGCCAGGCCTTAACTGGCACAGATACGCAGTATTTT. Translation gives CASSQALTGTDTQYF.

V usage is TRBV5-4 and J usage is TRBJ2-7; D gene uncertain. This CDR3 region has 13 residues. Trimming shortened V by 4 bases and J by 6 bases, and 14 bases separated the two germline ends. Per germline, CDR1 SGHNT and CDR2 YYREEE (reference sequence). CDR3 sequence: CASSRLVTGEQYF. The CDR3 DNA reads TGTGCCAGCAGCAGACTGGTAACTGGCGAGCAGTACTTC. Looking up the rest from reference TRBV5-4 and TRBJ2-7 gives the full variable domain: ETGVTQSPTHLIKTRGQQVTLRCSSQSGHNTVSWYQQALGQGPQFIFQYYREEENGRGNFPPRFSGLQFPNYSSELNVNALELDDSALYLCASSRLVTGEQYFGPGTRLTVT.